The 18 T cell receptor beta chains below come from one sample, sequenced in a study of blood T cells in healthy people across ages. Alongside a J-beta primer mix, a sample-barcoded 5' primer served in a second PCR lasting 7 to 11 cycles. TCRdb re-called the 5' RACE reads through MiXCR, storing one row per CDR3 protein. This table holds over a million distinct CDR3 sequences, approximately 42% found once. The sample comprised blood. Receptors originate from a woman aged 18-29 years in good health.

This clonotype occurred a few times. The V gene is TRBV25-1, the J gene TRBJ1-1, with a possible D match to TRBD1 (5 bases). Germline CDR1 reads MGHDK; CDR2 reads SYGVNS. The CDR3 length is 11 residues. V lost 3 bases to trimming and J lost 10 bases, with 9 bases between them. This CDR3 reads CASSEGRGAFF. CDR3 sequence (DNA): TGTGCCAGCAGTGAGGGAAGGGGAGCTTTCTTT.

For this clonotype: Being one base from a much bigger clone, this may be a read error. This chain connects TRBV25-1 to TRBJ2-1; 9 bases map to TRBD2. The J call may be in error: the DNA end matches TRBJ2-7 better. There are 17 residues in the CDR3. Germline CDR1 reads MGHDK; CDR2 reads SYGVNS. The CDR3 DNA reads as TGTGCCAGCAGTGCCCCGGGGAGCGGGAGGCTAGGCAATGAGCAGTACTTC. Translating gives CASSAPGSGRLGNEQYF.

Turning to this clonotype: The junction differs from germline at one of its ends, possibly a read error. The V call is TRBV6-6, the J call TRBJ1-5; D unclear. This CDR3 region has 13 residues. CDR1 and CDR2 from the germline V gene are MNHNY and SVGAGI (reference sequence). CDR3 sequence: CASSDSTGQPQHF. Here the CDR3 DNA reads TGTGCCAGCAGTGACTCGACCGGCCAGCCCCAGCATTTT.

This clonotype showed up just a few times. The chain combines TRBV12-3 or TRBV12-4 with TRBJ1-5; no clear D gene. CDR3 length: 15 residues. V dropped 4 bases and J dropped 6 bases, with 16 bases sitting between them. CDR3 region: CASSSGRGRGQPQHF. Here the CDR3 DNA reads TGTGCCAGCAGTTCCGGACGAGGGCGCGGTCAGCCCCAGCATTTT.

This sequence joins TRBV29-1 and TRBJ2-2; 9 bases are shared with TRBD2. This CDR3 spans 16 amino acids. Germline trimming cut 4 bases from V and 5 bases from J; bases unmatched to any gene: 11. Germline CDR1 is SQVTM and CDR2 is ANQGSEA. CDR3 region: CSVGGSGGLGTGELFF. The DNA of the CDR3 is TGCAGCGTTGGAGGTAGCGGGGGCCTCGGGACCGGGGAGCTGTTTTTT.

V usage is TRBV6-1 and J usage is TRBJ2-3; 13 bases agree with TRBD2. CDR1 MNHNS and CDR2 SASEGT come from the germline V gene. This CDR3 region has 14 residues. The J segment lost 3 bases and the V segment lost 11 bases, leaving 5 bases of the junction unmatched. CDR3 region: CAGRTSGGTDTQYF. Written as DNA, the CDR3 is TGTGCCGGCCGGACTAGCGGGGGAACAGATACGCAGTATTTT.

This sequence joins TRBV15 and TRBJ2-5, with TRBD1 as a possible D gene (6 bases). The CDR3 runs 15 residues. Germline lookup yields CDR1 LNHNV and CDR2 YYDKDF (reference sequence). V was cut by 0 bases and J by 4 bases, with 12 bases left in between. CDR3 protein: CATSRDGQLRETQYF. CDR3 nucleotides: TGTGCCACCAGCAGAGATGGACAGTTGAGAGAGACCCAGTACTTC.

The V gene is TRBV29-1, the J gene TRBJ2-2; possible D gene TRBD1, 5 bases. The germline gives CDR1 SQVTM, CDR2 ANQGSEA. V lost 6 bases to trimming and J lost 0 bases, with 14 bases between them. The CDR3 spans 15 residues. The DNA of the CDR3 is TGCAGCGTCCGGACACGGCACACGAACACCGGGGAGCTGTTTTTT. As protein: CSVRTRHTNTGELFF.

V gene TRBV20-1 combines with J gene TRBJ2-1, with D unresolved. The V gene lost 7 bases and the J gene lost 0 bases, with 13 bases spanning the gap. From germline, CDR1 is DFQATT and CDR2 SNEGSKA (reference sequence). This CDR3 comprises 14 residues. The CDR3 DNA sequence: TGCAGTGTTCAGGCACTGACCTCCTACAATGAGCAGTTCTTC. The encoded protein is CSVQALTSYNEQFF.

This rearrangement joins TRBV4-3 to TRBJ2-7, with 8 positions matching TRBD1. V dropped 7 bases and J dropped 2; count of bases not matched to a gene: 7. This CDR3 is built from 14 residues. Per the germline V gene, CDR1 is LGHNA and CDR2 is YSLEER. This CDR3 reads CASNLDRGTYEQYF. The DNA for the CDR3 is TGCGCCAGCAACCTAGACAGGGGTACCTACGAGCAGTACTTC.

Only a few counts were recorded for this clonotype. The chain employs TRBV12-5 and TRBJ1-2; 7 nucleotides agree with TRBD1. J gave up 3 bases and V 2 bases, and 12 bases lay outside the gene matches. This CDR3 contains 17 residues. CDR1 and CDR2 from the germline V gene are LGHNT and FRNRAP. CDR3: CASGLPIDREGDYGYTF. CDR3 coding DNA: TGTGCTAGTGGTTTGCCTATAGACAGGGAAGGGGACTATGGCTACACCTTC.

This chain joins TRBV10-1 and TRBJ1-3; D not certain. CDR1 and CDR2 from the germline V gene are WNHNN and SYGVQD (reference sequence). The CDR3 has 11 amino acids. V was cut by 7 bases and J by 6 bases, with 7 bases left in between. CDR3 in DNA: TGCGCCAGCACCGCTCAAAACACCATATATTTT. Translated, it gives CASTAQNTIYF.

This clonotype has only a few counts. The gene calls are TRBV7-9 and TRBJ2-1; 10 nucleotides agree with TRBD2. The DNA end lines up better with TRBJ2-7; the J call may be wrong. The CDR3 is 16 residues long. Germline CDR1 reads SEHNR; CDR2 reads FQNEAQ (reference sequence). The CDR3 reads CASSPRTSGSYNEQYF. For the CDR3, the DNA is TGTGCCAGCAGCCCTAGGACTAGCGGTTCCTACAATGAGCAGTACTTC.

At least ten counts were recorded for this clonotype. The chain uses TRBV29-1 and TRBJ2-1, with 7 bases aligning to TRBD1. The CDR3 spans 11 residues. CDR1 SQVTM and CDR2 ANQGSEA come from the germline V gene. Losses at the gene ends were 6 bases for V and 8 bases for J; bases not matched to a gene: 4. Here the CDR3 DNA reads TGCAGCGTGAGACAGGGATATGAGCAGTTCTTC. This codes for CSVRQGYEQFF.

This clonotype was seen a handful of times. The CDR3 reads CASSFDGQSFYGYTF. DNA for the CDR3: TGTGCCAGCAGCTTCGACGGACAATCATTCTATGGCTACACCTTC. The rearrangement uses TRBV7-2 and TRBJ1-2; a possible D gene is TRBD1 (5 bases). The V gene's germline CDR1 is SGHTA and CDR2 FQGNSA. Trimming removed 3 bases at V and 4 bases at J, with 15 bases between. The CDR3 is made up of 15 amino acids. Combining the CDR3 with reference TRBV7-2 and TRBJ1-2 gives the whole variable domain GAGVSQSPSNKVTEKGKDVELRCDPISGHTALYWYRQSLGQGLEFLIYFQGNSAPDKSGLPSDRFSAERTGGSVSTLTIQRTQQEDSAVYLCASSFDGQSFYGYTFGSGTRLTVV.

This clonotype appeared a single time. The CDR3 DNA follows: TGTGCCAGCAGCATGGCGGAAAACTATGGCTACACCTTC. Translating gives CASSMAENYGYTF. This rearrangement joins TRBV7-2 to TRBJ1-2, with D unresolved. Germline V gene data show CDR1 as SGHTA and CDR2 as FQGNSA. V gave up 5 bases and J gave up 2 bases, with 9 bases separating them. This CDR3 is built from 13 residues.

This clonotype showed up just a few times. The chain recombines TRBV7-8 with TRBJ2-5; D is uncertain. Germline loops: CDR1 SGHVS, CDR2 FQNEAQ. The CDR3 sequence is 13 residues long. V was trimmed by 5 bases and J by 5 bases, leaving 12 bases between them. CDR3 in DNA: TGTGCCAGCAGCCCCGGAATTTGGGAGACCCAGTACTTC. Protein: CASSPGIWETQYF.

This clonotype was found many times. The chain recombines TRBV20-1 with TRBJ2-3; a weak D match, TRBD1 (6 bases). Trimming shortened V by 1 base and J by 7 bases, and 15 bases separated the two germline ends. Per the germline V gene, CDR1 is DFQATT and CDR2 is SNEGSKA (reference sequence). CDR3 length: 14 amino acids. The CDR3: CSARGTVAWYTQYF. DNA of the CDR3: TGCAGTGCTAGAGGGACAGTCGCTTGGTATACGCAGTATTTT.